The clone carrying this TCR beta chain was seen many times. Its target is unknown. It was patients with CD8+CD57+ cell expansion by flow cytometry who were chosen for sequencing. None of the patients had been given any therapy when their blood was sampled. Genomic DNA acted as the template from which TCR beta VDJ combination and CDR3 sequence profiling were carried out. From the reads, TCRdb called clonotypes with MiXCR, one entry per CDR3 protein. The table shows 120,000 or so distinct CDR3 sequences, with under 60% occurring only once. The CDR3 is 15 residues long. With 4 bases clipped from V and 4 bases from J, the junction kept 3 bases outside the gene matches. Germline V gene sequence: CDR1 LNHNV, CDR2 YYDKDF (reference sequence). This specimen belongs to a study of CD8+CD57+ T cells in acquired aplastic anemia. About the research overall: Sorted cells (CD4+ and CD8+) yielded DNA amounts that averaged 3.2 ug.

General study findings and limits: Between the patient and control groups, CD8+ Simpson's diversity did not differ significantly.

The clonotype comes from a human donor with aplastic anemia. The rearrangement uses TRBV15 and TRBJ2-2, with 10 bases lining up with TRBD2. Sequencing was carried out using sorted CD4+, CD8+, or CD8+CD57+ T cells (not recorded which) from PBMCs. The CDR3 reads CATSKLAGATGELFF. The CDR3, as DNA: TGTGCCACCAGCAAGCTAGCGGGAGCCACCGGGGAGCTGTTTTTT.